This TCR beta chain appears in the sequencing data of a study of Ad26.COV2.S vaccination and SARS-CoV-2 variants. For the study at large: Dosing was one shot or two shots 56 days apart.

Treatment noted: around 19 received Ad26.COV2.S at low or high dose, single or two shots; 5 received placebo; per-sample allocation not given. Each sample was drawn 63 days after the first injection (of vaccine or placebo). An Ad26 vector carrying the Wuhan-strain SARS-CoV-2 spike served as the vaccine. Repertoires were generated with immunoSEQ multiplex PCR, while TCRdb's copy carries only in-frame clones and drops some. The sample has about 350,000 clones, approximately 86% seen once; the top ten hold about 10%. In the case of this clone: Its target is not known.

CDR1 KGHDR and CDR2 SFDVKD come from the germline V gene. Trimming removed 3 bases from V and 5 bases from J, with 16 bases in between. The CDR3 sequence is 15 residues long. The study, taken as a whole, reports: Reported post-vaccination CD8+ and CD4+ T cell responses to spike showed substantial breadth. While placebo recipients had lower spike-specific TCR breadth, vaccine recipients had more.

This TCR derives from a person aged 18-65 years who received the Ad26.COV2.S COVID-19 vaccine or a placebo. V is TRBV24-1 and J is TRBJ2-7; weak D call: TRBD1 (6 bases). The sequences come from peripheral blood, collected in a trial of Ad26.COV2.S vaccine versus placebo. The CDR3, as DNA: TGTGCCACCAGTGATAACACAGGGCTGTCGGACGAGCAGTACTTC. Translating it yields CATSDNTGLSDEQYF.